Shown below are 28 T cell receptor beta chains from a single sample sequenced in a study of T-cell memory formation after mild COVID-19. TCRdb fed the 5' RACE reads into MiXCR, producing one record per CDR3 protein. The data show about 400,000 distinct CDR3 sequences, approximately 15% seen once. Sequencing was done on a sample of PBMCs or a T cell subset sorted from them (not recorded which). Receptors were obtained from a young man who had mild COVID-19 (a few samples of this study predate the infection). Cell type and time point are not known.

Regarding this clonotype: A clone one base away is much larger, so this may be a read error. The CDR3 bases are TGTGCCAGCAGCTTCGGGCCCCTCCCAGATACGCAGTATTTT. It codes for CASSFGPLPDTQYF. V gene TRBV7-2 combines with J gene TRBJ2-3; D gene ambiguous. Trimming pared 3 bases from V and 4 bases from J, leaving 11 bases between. CDR3 size: 14 residues. CDR1 and CDR2 from the germline V gene are SGHTA and FQGNSA.

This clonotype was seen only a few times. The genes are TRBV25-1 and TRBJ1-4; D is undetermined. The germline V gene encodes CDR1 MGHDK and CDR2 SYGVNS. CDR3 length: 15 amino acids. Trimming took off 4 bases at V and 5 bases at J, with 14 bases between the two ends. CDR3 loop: CASSVNSVSNEKLFF. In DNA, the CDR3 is TGTGCCAGCAGTGTAAACTCGGTGTCCAATGAAAAACTGTTTTTT. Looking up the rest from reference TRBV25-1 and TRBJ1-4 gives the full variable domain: EADIYQTPRYLVIGTGKKITLECSQTMGHDKMYWYQQDPGMELHLIHYSYGVNSTEKGDLSSESTVSRIRTEHFPLTLESARPSHTSQYLCASSVNSVSNEKLFFGSGTQLSVL.

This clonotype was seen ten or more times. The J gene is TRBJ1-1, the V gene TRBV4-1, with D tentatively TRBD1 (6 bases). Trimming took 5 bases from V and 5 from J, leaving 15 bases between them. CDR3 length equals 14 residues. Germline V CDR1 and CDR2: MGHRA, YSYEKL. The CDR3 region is CASSVYRVGTEAFF. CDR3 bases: TGCGCCAGCAGCGTATACAGGGTAGGGACTGAAGCTTTCTTT.

Here the CDR3 reads CASSLPAAFWEQYV. The CDR3 DNA sequence: TGTGCCAGCAGCCTCCCGGCGGCCTTCTGGGAGCAGTACGTC. V and J are TRBV7-2 and TRBJ2-7, with D hard to call. V was trimmed by 5 bases and J by 7 bases, leaving 18 bases between them. Per the germline V gene, CDR1 is SGHTA and CDR2 is FQGNSA. This CDR3 has 14 residues.

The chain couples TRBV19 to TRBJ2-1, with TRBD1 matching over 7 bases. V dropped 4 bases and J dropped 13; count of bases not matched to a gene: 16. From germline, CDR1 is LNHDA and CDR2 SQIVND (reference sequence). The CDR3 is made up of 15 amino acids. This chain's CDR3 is CASSKQRTGEMNQFF. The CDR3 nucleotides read TGTGCCAGTAGTAAACAACGGACAGGTGAGATGAATCAGTTCTTC.

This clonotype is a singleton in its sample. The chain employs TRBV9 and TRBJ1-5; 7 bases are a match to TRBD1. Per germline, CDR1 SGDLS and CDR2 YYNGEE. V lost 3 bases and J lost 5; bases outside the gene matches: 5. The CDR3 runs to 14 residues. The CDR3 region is CASSGGGGDQPQHF. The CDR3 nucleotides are TGTGCCAGCAGCGGGGGAGGGGGCGATCAGCCCCAGCATTTT.

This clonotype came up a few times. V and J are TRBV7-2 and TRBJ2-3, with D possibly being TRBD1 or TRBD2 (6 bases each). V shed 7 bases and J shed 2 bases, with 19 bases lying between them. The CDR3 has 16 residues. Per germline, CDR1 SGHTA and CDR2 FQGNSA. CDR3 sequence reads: CASIRSRGALTDTQYF. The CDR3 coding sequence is TGTGCCAGCATCCGATCTAGGGGGGCCCTCACAGATACGCAGTATTTT.

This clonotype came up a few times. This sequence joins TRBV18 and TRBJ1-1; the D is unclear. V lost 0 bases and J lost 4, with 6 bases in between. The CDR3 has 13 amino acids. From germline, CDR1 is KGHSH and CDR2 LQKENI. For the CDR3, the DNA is TGTGCCAGCTCACCACCTGTGGTCACTGAAGCTTTCTTT. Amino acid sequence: CASSPPVVTEAFF. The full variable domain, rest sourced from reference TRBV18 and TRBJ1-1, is NAGVMQNPRHLVRRRGQEARLRCSPMKGHSHVYWYRQLPEEGLKFMVYLQKENIIDESGMPKERFSAEFPKEGPSILRIQQVVRGDSAAYFCASSPPVVTEAFFGQGTRLTVV.

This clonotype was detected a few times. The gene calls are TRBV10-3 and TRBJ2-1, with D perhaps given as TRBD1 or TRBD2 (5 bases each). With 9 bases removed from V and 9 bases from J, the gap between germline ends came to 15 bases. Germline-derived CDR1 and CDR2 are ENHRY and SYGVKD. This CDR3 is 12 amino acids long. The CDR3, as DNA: TGTGCCATGGGGACCCCTGGCTCTGAGCAGTTCTTC. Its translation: CAMGTPGSEQFF.

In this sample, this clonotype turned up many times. CDR3 sequence reads: CASSRLAGGHTDTQYF. In DNA, the CDR3 is TGTGCCAGCAGTCGACTAGCGGGGGGGCACACAGATACGCAGTATTTT. The V gene is TRBV12-3 or TRBV12-4, the J gene TRBJ2-3; 14 nucleotides align to TRBD2. The V and J ends lost 5 bases and 2 bases, in that order; junction bases with no gene match: 3. The CDR3 spans 16 residues.

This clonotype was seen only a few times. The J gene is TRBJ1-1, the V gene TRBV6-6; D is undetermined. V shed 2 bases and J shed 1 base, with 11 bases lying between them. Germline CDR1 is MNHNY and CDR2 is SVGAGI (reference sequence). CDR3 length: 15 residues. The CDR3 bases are TGTGCCAGCAGTTACGGACCAGGAACGAACACTGAAGCTTTCTTT. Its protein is CASSYGPGTNTEAFF.

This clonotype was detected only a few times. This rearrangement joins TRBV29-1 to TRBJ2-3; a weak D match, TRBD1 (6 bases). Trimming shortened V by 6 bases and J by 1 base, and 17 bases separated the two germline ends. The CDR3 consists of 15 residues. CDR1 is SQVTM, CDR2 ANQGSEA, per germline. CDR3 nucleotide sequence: TGCAGCGTCACGGGGCAGGGGCCTGGCACAGATACGCAGTATTTT. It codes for CSVTGQGPGTDTQYF.

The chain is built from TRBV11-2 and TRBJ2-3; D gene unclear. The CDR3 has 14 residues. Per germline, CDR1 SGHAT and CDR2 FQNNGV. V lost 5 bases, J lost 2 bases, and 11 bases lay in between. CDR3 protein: CASSLGSVTDTQYF. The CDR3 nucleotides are TGTGCCAGCAGCCTGGGTTCTGTCACAGATACGCAGTATTTT. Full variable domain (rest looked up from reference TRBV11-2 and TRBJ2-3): EAGVAQSPRYKIIEKRQSVAFWCNPISGHATLYWYQQILGQGPKLLIQFQNNGVVDDSQLPKDRFSAERLKGVDSTLKIQPAKLEDSAVYLCASSLGSVTDTQYFGPGTRLTVL.

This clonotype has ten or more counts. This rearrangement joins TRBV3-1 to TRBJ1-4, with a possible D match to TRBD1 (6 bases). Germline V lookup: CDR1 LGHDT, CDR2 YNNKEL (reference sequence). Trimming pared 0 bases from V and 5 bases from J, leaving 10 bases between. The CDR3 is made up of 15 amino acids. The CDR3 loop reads CASSQDTGANEKLFF. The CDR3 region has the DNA TGTGCCAGCAGCCAAGATACGGGGGCGAATGAAAAACTGTTTTTT.

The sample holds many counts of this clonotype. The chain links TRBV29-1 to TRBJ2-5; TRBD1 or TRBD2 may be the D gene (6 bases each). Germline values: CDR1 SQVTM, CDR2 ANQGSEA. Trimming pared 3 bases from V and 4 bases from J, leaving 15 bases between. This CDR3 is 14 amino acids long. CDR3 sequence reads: CSVDPTGGPETQYF. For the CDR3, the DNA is TGCAGCGTTGATCCGACCGGGGGCCCAGAGACCCAGTACTTC.

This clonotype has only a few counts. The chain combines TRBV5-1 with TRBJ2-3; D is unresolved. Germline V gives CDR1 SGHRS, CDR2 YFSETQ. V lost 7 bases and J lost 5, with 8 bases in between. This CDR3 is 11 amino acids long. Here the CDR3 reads CASGTVDTQYF. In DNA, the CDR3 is TGCGCCAGCGGCACAGTAGATACGCAGTATTTT.

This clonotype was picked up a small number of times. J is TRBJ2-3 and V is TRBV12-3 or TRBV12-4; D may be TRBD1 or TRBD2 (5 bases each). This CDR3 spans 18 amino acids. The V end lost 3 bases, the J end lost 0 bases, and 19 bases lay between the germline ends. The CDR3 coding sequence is TGTGCCAGCAGTTTCTTGAGTACGGGGCGGCCTAGCACAGATACGCAGTATTTT. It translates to CASSFLSTGRPSTDTQYF.

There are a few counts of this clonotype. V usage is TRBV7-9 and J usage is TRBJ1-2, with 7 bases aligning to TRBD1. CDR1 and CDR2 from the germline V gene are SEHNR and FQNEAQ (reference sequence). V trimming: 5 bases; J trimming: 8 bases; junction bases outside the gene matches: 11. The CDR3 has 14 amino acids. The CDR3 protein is CASSHPTGVGGYTF. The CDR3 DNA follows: TGTGCCAGCAGCCACCCAACAGGGGTTGGAGGCTACACCTTC.

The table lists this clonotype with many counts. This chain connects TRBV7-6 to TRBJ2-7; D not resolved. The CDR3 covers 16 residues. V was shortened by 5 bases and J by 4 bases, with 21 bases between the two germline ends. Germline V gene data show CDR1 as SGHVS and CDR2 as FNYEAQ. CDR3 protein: CASSLPPGPTEYEQYF. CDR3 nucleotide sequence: TGTGCCAGCAGCCTCCCCCCTGGCCCGACGGAATACGAGCAGTACTTC.

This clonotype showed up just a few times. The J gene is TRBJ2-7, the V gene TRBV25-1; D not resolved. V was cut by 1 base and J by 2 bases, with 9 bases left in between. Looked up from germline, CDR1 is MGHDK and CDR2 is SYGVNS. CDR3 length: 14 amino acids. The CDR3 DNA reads TGTGCCAGCAGTGAATCAGGCACCACCTACGAGCAGTACTTC. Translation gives CASSESGTTYEQYF.

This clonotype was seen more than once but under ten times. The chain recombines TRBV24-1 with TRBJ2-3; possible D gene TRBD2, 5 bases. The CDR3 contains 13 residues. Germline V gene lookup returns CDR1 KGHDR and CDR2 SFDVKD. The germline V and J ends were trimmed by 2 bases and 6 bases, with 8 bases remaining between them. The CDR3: CATSDSSLDTQYF. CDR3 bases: TGTGCCACCAGTGATTCTAGCTTGGATACGCAGTATTTT.

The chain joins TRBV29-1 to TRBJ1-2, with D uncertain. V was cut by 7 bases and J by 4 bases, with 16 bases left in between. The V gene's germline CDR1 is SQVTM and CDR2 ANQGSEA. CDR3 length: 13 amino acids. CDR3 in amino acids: CSGAAAATYGYTF. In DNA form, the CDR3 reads TGCAGCGGAGCGGCGGCAGCAACCTATGGCTACACCTTC.

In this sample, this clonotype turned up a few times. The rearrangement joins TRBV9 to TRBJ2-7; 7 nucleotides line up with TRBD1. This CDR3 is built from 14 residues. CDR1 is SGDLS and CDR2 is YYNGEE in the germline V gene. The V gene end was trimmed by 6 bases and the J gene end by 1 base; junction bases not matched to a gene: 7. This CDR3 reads CASILTGKSYEQYV. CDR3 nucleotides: TGTGCCAGCATCCTGACAGGGAAGTCCTACGAGCAGTACGTC.

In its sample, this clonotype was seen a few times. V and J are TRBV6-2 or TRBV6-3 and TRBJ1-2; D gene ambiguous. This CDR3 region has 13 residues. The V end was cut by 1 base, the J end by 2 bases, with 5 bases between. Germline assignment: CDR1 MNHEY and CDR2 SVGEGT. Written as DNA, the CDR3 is TGTGCCAGCAGTTACTTCGGGAACTATGGCTACACCTTC. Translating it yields CASSYFGNYGYTF.

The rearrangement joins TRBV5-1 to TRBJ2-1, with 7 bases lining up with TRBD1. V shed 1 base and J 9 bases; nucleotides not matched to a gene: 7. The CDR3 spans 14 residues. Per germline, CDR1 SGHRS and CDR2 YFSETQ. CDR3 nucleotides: TGCGCCAGCAGCTTGCAAACAGGGGTAGGTGAGCAGTTCTTC. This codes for CASSLQTGVGEQFF.

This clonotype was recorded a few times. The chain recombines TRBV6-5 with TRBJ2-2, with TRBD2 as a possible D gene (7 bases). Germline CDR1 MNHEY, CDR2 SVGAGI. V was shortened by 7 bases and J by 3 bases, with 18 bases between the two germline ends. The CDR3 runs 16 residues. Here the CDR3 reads CASTSRGAGDTGELFF. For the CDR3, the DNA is TGTGCCAGCACTTCACGGGGGGCAGGGGACACCGGGGAGCTGTTTTTT.

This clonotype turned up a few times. The CDR3 reads CASSIPKRGGELFF. In nucleotides, the CDR3 is TGTGCCAGTAGTATCCCAAAACGGGGCGGGGAGCTGTTTTTT. This chain joins TRBV19 and TRBJ2-2; the D gene is possibly TRBD2 (5 bases). Germline CDR1 is LNHDA and CDR2 is SQIVND (reference sequence). Trimming cost V 3 bases and J 7 bases, with 12 bases left between them. The CDR3 is 14 residues long.

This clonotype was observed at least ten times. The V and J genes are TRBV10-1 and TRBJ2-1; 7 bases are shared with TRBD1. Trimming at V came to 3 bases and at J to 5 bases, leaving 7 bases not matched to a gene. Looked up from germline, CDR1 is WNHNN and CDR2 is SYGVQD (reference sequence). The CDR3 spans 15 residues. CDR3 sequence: CASSETQGWDNEQFF. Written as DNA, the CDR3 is TGCGCCAGCAGTGAAACACAGGGGTGGGACAATGAGCAGTTCTTC.